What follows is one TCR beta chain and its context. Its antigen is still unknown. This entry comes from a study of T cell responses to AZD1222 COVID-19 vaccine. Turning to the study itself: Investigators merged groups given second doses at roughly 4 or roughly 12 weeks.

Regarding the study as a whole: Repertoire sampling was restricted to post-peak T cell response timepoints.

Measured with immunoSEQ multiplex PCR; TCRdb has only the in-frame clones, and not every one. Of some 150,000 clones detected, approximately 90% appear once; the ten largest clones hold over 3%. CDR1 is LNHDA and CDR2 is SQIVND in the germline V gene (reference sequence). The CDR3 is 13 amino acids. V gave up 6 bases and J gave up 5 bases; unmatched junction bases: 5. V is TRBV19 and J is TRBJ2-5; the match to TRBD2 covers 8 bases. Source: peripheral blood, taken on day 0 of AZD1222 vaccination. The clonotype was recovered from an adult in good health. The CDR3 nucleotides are TGTGCCAGTAGCACGGGACTAGTTGAGACCCAGTACTTC. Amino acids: CASSTGLVETQYF.